This TCR beta chain was retrieved from a study of shared clonotypes between healthy human individuals. Overall study context: For every donor, three CD4 naive, three CD4 memory, two CD8 naive and one CD8 memory plates were used. Study-wide results and caveats: It was expected that sequencing depth would affect clonotype sharing among donors.

Trimming left V 2 bases short and J 2 bases short, with 9 bases between. The CDR3 extends over 15 amino acids. The V gene's germline CDR1 is PRHDT and CDR2 FYEKMQ (reference sequence). For this clone: The antigen remains unidentified.

Sequencing was performed with immunoSEQ multiplex PCR; in TCRdb, only in-frame clones are kept and a portion is missing. The sample contains 2 million to 2.5 million clones, 90% to 96% of which appear only once. The clonotype comes from a man aged 18 to 29 in good health. The sequenced material came from naive CD4+ T cells sorted from blood. Subset: CD45RA+ positively selected. This chain joins TRBV13 and TRBJ2-2; TRBD2 is a possible D gene (6 bases). CDR3 nucleotides: TGTGCCAGCAGCTTACCGGGAGTTAACACCGGGGAGCTGTTTTTT. Its translation: CASSLPGVNTGELFF.